Following are 19 T cell receptor beta chains from one sample sequenced in a study of CD8+ T cells in alopecia areata. Treatment in this sample: oral pan-JAK inhibitor, 5-10 mg twice daily. RNA extraction was followed by reverse transcription into cDNA, which acted as the sequencing template. Sequencing was performed with immunoSEQ multiplex PCR; in TCRdb, only in-frame clones are kept and a portion is missing. The sample consists of 210,000 or so clones, approximately 67% of them appearing once. The sample was CD4+ T cells sorted from blood, taken between weeks 44 and 45, from a patient treated with tofacitinib. These receptors were taken from a human donor with alopecia areata.

The chain joins TRBV4-3 to TRBJ2-1; 11 bases align to TRBD2. CDR3 length: 14 amino acids. The ends lost 3 bases at V and 10 bases at J; junction bases unmatched: 5. Germline CDR1 is LGHNA and CDR2 is YSLEER. This CDR3 reads CASSQVTSGVEQFF. The CDR3 DNA is TGCGCCAGCAGCCAGGTGACTAGCGGGGTGGAGCAGTTCTTC.

This clone was seen only a few times. This chain links TRBV29-1 with TRBJ1-5, with D hard to call. Germline V gives CDR1 SQVTM, CDR2 ANQGSEA. Deletions cut 7 bases from V and 5 bases from J, with 12 bases between. This CDR3 contains 12 residues. The CDR3 sequence: CSGGDKDQPQHF. DNA of the CDR3: TGCAGCGGCGGGGATAAGGATCAGCCCCAGCATTTT.

The rearrangement links TRBV29-1 to TRBJ2-7; D gene unclear. CDR3 length: 11 residues. Germline CDR1 reads SQVTM; CDR2 reads ANQGSEA. The V end lost 5 bases, the J end lost 6 bases, and 11 bases lay between the germline ends. CDR3 residues: CSVLVWGEQYF. The CDR3 region has the DNA TGCAGCGTTCTCGTATGGGGCGAGCAGTACTTC.

The rearrangement joins TRBV9 to TRBJ2-1; 7 nucleotides line up with TRBD2. The germline V gene has CDR1 SGDLS and CDR2 YYNGEE. After removal of 3 bases from V and 7 bases from J, the junction contained 7 bases not matched to a gene. This CDR3 is built from 14 residues. CDR3 nucleotides: TGTGCCAGCAGCGCAGGACTAGTTGATAATGAGCAGTTCTTC. This sequence encodes CASSAGLVDNEQFF.

The V gene is TRBV23-1, the J gene TRBJ1-1; 9 bases map to TRBD1. TRBV23-1 is assigned to the ORF class and has an uncertain function. The CDR3 length is 17 residues. V lost 0 bases, J lost 0 bases, and 5 bases stayed unmatched. The CDR3 sequence is CASSQSRTGVMNTEAFF. DNA for the CDR3: TGCGCCAGCAGTCAATCTAGGACAGGGGTCATGAACACTGAAGCTTTCTTT.

To note about this clone: The same CDR3 can be traced to other DNA sequences in this sample. This chain uses TRBV30 with TRBJ1-5; D not certain. Germline V CDR1 and CDR2: GTSNPN, SVGIG (reference sequence). V lost 0 bases and J lost 7, with 7 bases in between. The CDR3 has 12 amino acids. The CDR3 DNA sequence: TGTGCCTGGAGTGTCGGTGGACAGCCCCAGCATTTT. This codes for CAWSVGGQPQHF.

The chain links TRBV29-1 to TRBJ1-1, with D possibly TRBD1 on 6 matching bases. The germline V gene has CDR1 SQVTM and CDR2 ANQGSEA. There are 11 residues in the CDR3. V dropped 8 bases and J dropped 1 base, with 8 bases sitting between them. CDR3 region: CSIQGNTEAFF. The CDR3 coding sequence is TGCAGCATACAGGGGAACACTGAAGCTTTCTTT.

This clone occurred once. The chain has TRBV30 and TRBJ1-6, with D possibly TRBD1 on 5 matching bases. This CDR3 has 12 amino acids. The germline V gene has CDR1 GTSNPN and CDR2 SVGIG (reference sequence). V lost 3 bases to trimming and J lost 10 bases, with 10 bases between them. CDR3 in amino acids: CAWRAGESPLHF. CDR3 DNA: TGTGCCTGGAGGGCGGGGGAATCACCCCTCCACTTT.

The J gene is TRBJ2-7, the V gene TRBV13; unclear D gene. The CDR3 extends over 14 amino acids. Trimming removed 5 bases at V and 0 bases at J, with 11 bases between. CDR1 PRHDT and CDR2 FYEKMQ come from the germline V gene (reference sequence). Here the CDR3 DNA reads TGTGCCAGCAGCCGCGACCGACGCTCCTACGAGCAGTACTTC. This translates into CASSRDRRSYEQYF.

J is TRBJ2-4 and V is TRBV4-1; D perhaps matches TRBD1 (6 bases). The CDR3 length is 16 residues. Trimming shortened V by 0 bases and J by 2 bases, and 11 bases separated the two germline ends. The germline gives CDR1 MGHRA, CDR2 YSYEKL. The CDR3 nucleotides read TGCGCCAGCAGCCAAGAAGGGGGTCTTACCAAAAACATTCAGTACTTC. As protein: CASSQEGGLTKNIQYF.

There are a few counts of this clone. This chain links TRBV15 with TRBJ1-2; a weak D match, TRBD1 (6 bases). The germline V and J ends were trimmed by 1 base and 6 bases, with 12 bases remaining between them. The CDR3 is made up of 14 amino acids. CDR1 and CDR2 from the germline V gene are LNHNV and YYDKDF (reference sequence). The CDR3, as DNA: TGTGCCACCAGCAGAGTGGCAGGGGCGGATGGCTACACCTTC. Its translation is CATSRVAGADGYTF. The entire variable domain, with the rest obtained from reference TRBV15 and TRBJ1-2, is as follows: DAMVIQNPRYQVTQFGKPVTLSCSQTLNHNVMYWYQQKSSQAPKLLFHYYDKDFNNEADTPDNFQSRRPNTSFCFLDIRSPGLGDTAMYLCATSRVAGADGYTFGSGTRLTVV.

The chain couples TRBV19 to TRBJ1-2; 7 nucleotides line up with TRBD1. The CDR3 totals 13 residues. V lost 6 bases, J lost 6 bases, and 7 bases stayed unmatched. CDR1 and CDR2 (germline): LNHDA, SQIVND (reference sequence). The DNA for the CDR3 is TGTGCCAGTAGCCACCGGGACAGTCATGGCTACACCTTC. It is translated as CASSHRDSHGYTF.

A single count supports this clone. The chain couples TRBV29-1 to TRBJ1-2; weak D call: TRBD1 (5 bases). This CDR3 comprises 14 residues. The V gene lost 3 bases and the J gene lost 2 bases, with 13 bases spanning the gap. CDR1 and CDR2 (germline): SQVTM, ANQGSEA. The CDR3 loop reads CSVDPGPPNYGYTF. As DNA, the CDR3 is TGCAGCGTTGACCCGGGACCCCCCAACTATGGCTACACCTTC.

This clone was seen a handful of times. V usage is TRBV5-1 and J usage is TRBJ1-5, with a tentative D call TRBD1 (5 bases). Trimming took off 0 bases at V and 6 bases at J, with 13 bases between the two ends. The CDR3 sequence is 15 residues long. The germline gives CDR1 SGHRS, CDR2 YFSETQ. As DNA, the CDR3 is TGCGCCAGCAGCTTGGGCACGGGGAGGGGTCAGCCCCAGCATTTT. The encoded protein is CASSLGTGRGQPQHF.

Points on this clone: Other nucleotide sequences from this sample produce the same CDR3. The rearrangement links TRBV29-1 to TRBJ2-7; the match to TRBD1 covers 9 bases. The ends lost 6 bases at V and 2 bases at J; junction bases unmatched: 2. The CDR3 totals 12 residues. The germline CDR1 and CDR2 sequences are SQVTM and ANQGSEA. The chain's CDR3 is CSVGTGTYEQYF. The CDR3 DNA is TGCAGCGTGGGGACAGGGACCTACGAGCAGTACTTC.

This clone was detected a few times. CDR3 DNA: TGTGCCAGCAGCTTAGGACATACCGGGGAGCTGTTTTTT. Translated: CASSLGHTGELFF. The chain links TRBV11-3 to TRBJ2-2; D call uncertain. This CDR3 is built from 13 residues. V lost 1 base to trimming and J lost 5 bases, with 5 bases between them. Per the germline V gene, CDR1 is SGHNT and CDR2 is YENEEA.

This chain links TRBV2 with TRBJ2-3, with 9 bases lining up with TRBD2. CDR3 length equals 11 residues. Per the germline V gene, CDR1 is SNHLY and CDR2 is FYNNEI. The junction had 2 bases not matched to a gene; V was cut back by 7 bases and J by 9 bases. The CDR3 here is CASKGLATQYF. The DNA of the CDR3 is TGTGCCAGCAAGGGACTAGCAACGCAGTATTTT.

This clone was detected a few times. The V gene is TRBV6-1, the J gene TRBJ2-5, with no clear D. The V gene lost 2 bases and the J gene lost 3 bases, with 10 bases spanning the gap. CDR1 MNHNS and CDR2 SASEGT come from the germline V gene. The CDR3 runs to 14 residues. CDR3: CASSELGREETQYF. The CDR3 DNA reads TGTGCCAGCAGTGAATTGGGCCGGGAAGAGACCCAGTACTTC.

The chain links TRBV30 to TRBJ1-2, with D tentatively TRBD1 (5 bases). The CDR3 has 15 residues. With 0 bases removed from V and 8 bases from J, the gap between germline ends came to 19 bases. CDR1 is GTSNPN and CDR2 is SVGIG in the germline V gene (reference sequence). The CDR3 sequence: CAWSVNLGTASGYTF. CDR3 coding DNA: TGTGCCTGGAGTGTAAATCTCGGGACGGCATCGGGCTACACCTTC.